This TCR beta chain was recorded in a study of cytotoxic CD8 clonotypes in ibrutinib-treated CLL. Study as a whole: An average of about 260,000 productive templates and 94,082 productive rearrangements was obtained per sample.

V was pared by 2 bases and J by 0 bases, with 6 bases of the junction left unmatched. The CDR3 covers 17 residues. Germline CDR1 and CDR2: MNHNS and SASEGT. Only in-frame clones appear in the TCRdb table, and some are missing; sequencing was by immunoSEQ multiplex PCR. The table includes approximately 100,000 clones, under 70% detected once. Study observations and caveats: Sampling of sustained-remission and progressing patients occurred at differing times. At the start, clonality exceeded age-matched healthy donors and followed circulating CD8+ T-cell counts.

Genomic DNA in a quantity of about 2 micrograms was derived from cryopreserved PBMCs for TCR beta libraries. This clone was seen only a few times. Its antigen is not known. The chain uses TRBV6-1 and TRBJ1-4; 7 bases match TRBD1. The sample was PBMCs, taken after 24 months of ibrutinib treatment. The TCR sequence derives from a human donor with chronic lymphocytic leukemia. As DNA, the CDR3 is TGTGCCAGCAGTGAACTCATGACAGGGACAACTAATGAAAAACTGTTTTTT. It specifies CASSELMTGTTNEKLFF.